Below, 15 T cell receptor beta chains from the same sample are listed, as sequenced in a study of cytomegalovirus exposure and HLA in healthy donors. With 60 Vbeta and 13 Jbeta primers, the PCR was carried out. Some clones are missing from TCRdb's copy, which holds only in-frame ones; the method was immunoSEQ multiplex PCR. The table lists around 130,000 clones, around 85% of them singletons. What was sequenced was PBMCs. The receptors here all came from a young woman in good health and CMV-seropositive.

This clone was seen just once. V usage is TRBV27 and J usage is TRBJ2-5; 7 bases line up with TRBD2. Trimming took 3 bases from V and 4 from J; bases not matched to a gene: 2. Germline lookup yields CDR1 MNHEY and CDR2 SMNVEV (reference sequence). The length of the CDR3 is 13 residues. CDR3 DNA: TGTGCCAGCAGTTTTTCGGGAGGAGAGACCCAGTACTTC. Its translation: CASSFSGGETQYF.

The chain combines TRBV5-4 with TRBJ2-7, with 8 positions matching TRBD1. Looked up from germline, CDR1 is SGHNT and CDR2 is YYREEE (reference sequence). The CDR3 loop spans 14 amino acids. The V and J ends lost 1 base and 6 bases, in that order; junction bases with no gene match: 6. CDR3 amino acids: CASSLRAGGLEQYF. In nucleotides, the CDR3 is TGTGCCAGCAGCTTGCGCGCAGGGGGCCTCGAGCAGTACTTC.

The chain carries TRBV19 and TRBJ1-1; D remains unclear. Germline assignment: CDR1 LNHDA and CDR2 SQIVND (reference sequence). This CDR3 is 12 amino acids long. The ends were cut back, 7 bases at V and 8 bases at J, with 14 bases in the middle. The CDR3 DNA sequence: TGTGCCAGTACCTCGCCAACGGTGGAAGCTTTCTTT. Protein sequence: CASTSPTVEAFF.

Points on this clone: Since no conserved phenylalanine or tryptophan closes the CDR3, a read error is the likely cause. The chain carries TRBV5-1 and TRBJ2-7; TRBD1 matches at 7 bases. V lost 3 bases, J lost 2 bases, and 2 bases stayed unmatched. CDR1 is SGHRS, CDR2 YFSETQ, per germline. The CDR3 runs to 13 residues. The CDR3 sequence: CASSWDSTYEQYL. The CDR3 DNA follows: TGCGCCAGCAGCTGGGACAGTACCTACGAGCAGTACCTC.

J is TRBJ2-1 and V is TRBV5-1; a weak D match, TRBD2 (5 bases). Germline-derived CDR1 and CDR2 are SGHRS and YFSETQ. The CDR3 covers 14 residues. Trimming removed 0 bases at V and 5 bases at J, with 9 bases between. Written as DNA, the CDR3 is TGCGCCAGCAGCTTGGGGACTTCCAACAATGAGCAGTTCTTC. Translation: CASSLGTSNNEQFF. Full variable domain (outside the CDR3, taken from reference TRBV5-1 and TRBJ2-1): KAGVTQTPRYLIKTRGQQVTLSCSPISGHRSVSWYQQTPGQGLQFLFEYFSETQRNKGNFPGRFSGRQFSNSRSEMNVSTLELGDSALYLCASSLGTSNNEQFFGPGTRLTVL.

The CDR3 DNA follows: TGTGCCAGCAGCAGCACACTAGCGGGGGCCAACAATGAGCAGTTCTTC. Protein sequence: CASSSTLAGANNEQFF. This chain connects TRBV11-3 to TRBJ2-1; 11 nucleotides line up with TRBD2. CDR1 is SGHNT, CDR2 YENEEA, per germline. The V segment lost 5 bases and the J segment 5 bases; nucleotides outside the gene matches: 8. The CDR3 has 16 residues.

This clone was seen a few times. This chain links TRBV14 with TRBJ1-1, with D unresolved. The V and J ends lost 4 bases and 7 bases respectively, with 10 bases between them. From germline, CDR1 is SGHDN and CDR2 FVKESK. CDR3 length equals 12 residues. CDR3 amino acids: CASSPRVLEAFF. Here the CDR3 DNA reads TGTGCCAGCAGCCCTCGTGTACTTGAAGCTTTCTTT.

The chain couples TRBV11-2 to TRBJ1-1, with a tentative D call TRBD1 (5 bases). CDR3 length equals 13 residues. V was pared by 3 bases and J by 7 bases, with 12 bases between. CDR1 and CDR2 (germline): SGHAT, FQNNGV. The CDR3 region is CASSFSTENEAFF. For the CDR3, the DNA is TGTGCCAGCAGCTTTTCGACAGAAAATGAAGCTTTCTTT.

The rearrangement uses TRBV19 and TRBJ2-1; 10 bases align to TRBD2. Trimming removed 4 bases from V and 0 bases from J; junction bases left unmatched: 6. Per germline, CDR1 LNHDA and CDR2 SQIVND (reference sequence). The CDR3 consists of 17 residues. The DNA of the CDR3 is TGTGCCAGTAGTACGCCGGGACTAGCGAGCTCCTACAATGAGCAGTTCTTC. Protein sequence: CASSTPGLASSYNEQFF.

This rearrangement joins TRBV7-6 to TRBJ2-1; perhaps TRBD2 as D (5 bases). The CDR3 length is 14 residues. Germline V gene sequence: CDR1 SGHVS, CDR2 FNYEAQ. V shed 0 bases and J shed 5 bases, with 8 bases lying between them. The CDR3, as DNA: TGTGCCAGCAGCTTAGCGGGGAGCGACAATGAGCAGTTCTTC. Amino acid sequence: CASSLAGSDNEQFF.

The chain uses TRBV10-3 and TRBJ1-5, with 9 bases lining up with TRBD1. CDR3 length: 17 amino acids. Germline CDR1 is ENHRY and CDR2 is SYGVKD. The J segment lost 4 bases and the V segment lost 4 bases, leaving 11 bases of the junction unmatched. This chain's CDR3 is CAISGGTGPLANQPQHF. DNA of the CDR3: TGTGCCATCAGTGGTGGGACAGGGCCCTTGGCAAATCAGCCCCAGCATTTT.

The V and J genes are TRBV30 and TRBJ1-2; 8 bases agree with TRBD1. From germline, CDR1 is GTSNPN and CDR2 SVGIG (reference sequence). The CDR3 has 15 amino acids. With 0 bases clipped from V and 0 bases from J, the junction kept 3 bases outside the gene matches. Here the CDR3 reads CAWSVSTGANYGYTF. For the CDR3, the DNA is TGTGCCTGGAGTGTCTCGACAGGGGCTAACTATGGCTACACCTTC.

The CDR3, as DNA: TGTGCCAGCAGTTTAGCCCCCCCACAGGGGTCCACTGAAGCTTTCTTT. It specifies CASSLAPPQGSTEAFF. The chain has TRBV27 and TRBJ1-1; 7 bases are shared with TRBD1. The V gene end was trimmed by 2 bases and the J gene end by 4 bases; junction bases not matched to a gene: 10. The CDR3 runs to 16 residues. Germline-derived CDR1 and CDR2 are MNHEY and SMNVEV (reference sequence).

The chain has TRBV6-5 and TRBJ1-2, with D unresolved. Germline CDR1 MNHEY, CDR2 SVGAGI. The CDR3 sequence is 16 residues long. V lost 0 bases, J lost 1 base, and 12 bases lay in between. For the CDR3, the DNA is TGTGCCAGCAGTTACTCGGAGGGCGGTGGTAACTATGGCTACACCTTC. Protein: CASSYSEGGGNYGYTF.

V is TRBV30 and J is TRBJ1-4; 8 positions match TRBD1. Trimming cost V 4 bases and J 0 bases; bases outside gene matches: 7. The V gene's germline CDR1 is GTSNPN and CDR2 SVGIG (reference sequence). CDR3 length: 16 residues. The DNA of the CDR3 is TGTGCCTGGAATTGGGACAGGTCTGCAACTAATGAAAAACTGTTTTTT. This codes for CAWNWDRSATNEKLFF.